The 8 T cell receptor beta chains below come from one sample, sequenced in a study of T cell changes during pregnancy in multiple sclerosis. The data were produced by immunoSEQ multiplex PCR, yet TCRdb's version contains in-frame clones alone and is incomplete. The sample carries around 100,000 clones, 80% to 95% recorded once. The sample here was peripheral blood, taken in the third trimester of pregnancy. All receptors derive from a female donor with multiple sclerosis, enrolled in a pregnancy study.

The rearrangement links TRBV5-8 to TRBJ2-7; 8 bases match TRBD1. Germline V gene sequence: CDR1 SGHTS, CDR2 YDEGEE. CDR3 length: 14 residues. Trimming at V came to 5 bases and at J to 6 bases, leaving 10 bases not matched to a gene. The CDR3 region has the DNA TGTGCCAGCAGTACCGGGACAGGAGTAATCGAGCAGTACTTC. It specifies CASSTGTGVIEQYF. Variable domain in full (rest from reference TRBV5-8 and TRBJ2-7): EAGVTQSPTHLIKTRGQQATLRCSPISGHTSVYWYQQALGLGLQFLLWYDEGEERNRGNFPPRFSGRQFPNYSSELNVNALELEDSALYLCASSTGTGVIEQYFGPGTRLTVT.

The V and J genes are TRBV7-2 and TRBJ1-1; tentatively, D is TRBD1 (5 bases). CDR1 and CDR2 from the germline V gene are SGHTA and FQGNSA. Trimming stripped 1 base from V and 8 bases from J, with 8 bases between. CDR3 length equals 12 residues. The CDR3 DNA follows: TGTGCCAGCAGCTTAGTTGGGGGGGAAGCTTTCTTT. As protein: CASSLVGGEAFF.

The V gene is TRBV19, the J gene TRBJ1-1; TRBD1 aligns across 10 bases. In germline, CDR1 is LNHDA, CDR2 SQIVND (reference sequence). The J segment lost 4 bases and the V segment lost 4 bases, leaving 6 bases of the junction unmatched. This CDR3 is built from 15 residues. The CDR3 loop reads CASSTPGQGSTEAFF. The CDR3 nucleotides read TGTGCCAGTAGTACCCCGGGACAGGGGAGCACTGAAGCTTTCTTT. Using reference TRBV19 and TRBJ1-1 for the parts outside the CDR3, the full variable domain is DGGITQSPKYLFRKEGQNVTLSCEQNLNHDAMYWYRQDPGQGLRLIYYSQIVNDFQKGDIAEGYSVSREKKESFPLTVTSAQKNPTAFYLCASSTPGQGSTEAFFGQGTRLTVV.

The chain couples TRBV6-1 to TRBJ1-5; no clear D gene. V lost 0 bases and J lost 7, with 7 bases in between. Germline lookup yields CDR1 MNHNS and CDR2 SASEGT. This CDR3 has 13 amino acids. CDR3 loop: CASSEARGQPQHF. CDR3 nucleotide sequence: TGTGCCAGCAGTGAAGCGCGCGGGCAGCCCCAGCATTTT.

The chain has TRBV5-8 and TRBJ2-7, with 7 bases aligning to TRBD2. CDR1 SGHTS and CDR2 YDEGEE come from the germline V gene. J gave up 0 bases and V 2 bases, and 14 bases lay outside the gene matches. The CDR3 spans 18 residues. The DNA of the CDR3 is TGTGCCAGCAGCTTTAGTTGGGGATTAGCGGGCCACTCCTACGAGCAGTACTTC. Amino acid sequence: CASSFSWGLAGHSYEQYF.

This chain uses TRBV7-9 with TRBJ1-1; 7 bases map to TRBD1. The ends lost 4 bases at V and 0 bases at J; junction bases unmatched: 5. CDR1 and CDR2 (germline): SEHNR, FQNEAQ (reference sequence). The CDR3 is 15 amino acids. The CDR3 is CASSSPTGMNTEAFF. The CDR3 DNA reads TGTGCCAGCAGCTCTCCGACAGGGATGAACACTGAAGCTTTCTTT.

The rearrangement joins TRBV29-1 to TRBJ2-4; D not resolved. The CDR3 covers 12 residues. CDR1 is SQVTM and CDR2 is ANQGSEA in the germline V gene. Trimming shortened V by 7 bases and J by 8 bases, and 15 bases separated the two germline ends. CDR3 loop: CSAGVGQDIQYF. DNA of the CDR3: TGCAGCGCCGGCGTGGGCCAAGACATTCAGTACTTC.

V gene TRBV6-5 combines with J gene TRBJ2-4; D is perhaps TRBD1 (6 bases). The length of the CDR3 is 14 residues. CDR1 MNHEY and CDR2 SVGAGI come from the germline V gene. The ends were cut back, 6 bases at V and 4 bases at J, with 13 bases in the middle. The CDR3 coding sequence is TGTGCCAGCAGCCCCGGGACACTTAAAAACATTCAGTACTTC. It encodes CASSPGTLKNIQYF.